The clone carrying this TCR beta chain turned up a few times. Antigen specificity is unknown. The TCRbeta library incorporated unique molecular identifiers. TCRdb re-called the PCR reads through MiXCR, storing one row per CDR3 protein. The sample shows almost 500,000 distinct CDR3 sequences, 8% to 11% of them seen only once. The data belong to a study of T-cell reconstitution after alpha-beta-depleted transplantation in children. Notes on the study in general: Reportedly, only several hundred clones from non-depleted graft cells drove alpha-beta T-cell counts at about two months. From newly produced T cells came most of the T-cell counts and diversity one year after transplant. Surviving recipient T cells and intrathymic progenitors accounted for some patients' high TCRbeta diversity at day 60.

This material consisted of PBMCs, taken before TCRalphabeta/CD19-depleted stem cell transplant. The source of this sequence is a child under 10 years old with inherited bone marrow failure, due to receive a stem cell transplant.

The DNA for the CDR3 is TGCGCCAGCAGCTTGGCCGGTCTCGCCGGGAGTTTTACACAAGAGACCCAGTACTTC. It specifies CASSLAGLAGSFTQETQYF. The chain joins TRBV5-1 to TRBJ2-5, with a tentative D call TRBD2 (6 bases). This CDR3 has 19 residues. The germline V gene has CDR1 SGHRS and CDR2 YFSETQ. V was trimmed by 0 bases and J by 2 bases, leaving 23 bases between them.